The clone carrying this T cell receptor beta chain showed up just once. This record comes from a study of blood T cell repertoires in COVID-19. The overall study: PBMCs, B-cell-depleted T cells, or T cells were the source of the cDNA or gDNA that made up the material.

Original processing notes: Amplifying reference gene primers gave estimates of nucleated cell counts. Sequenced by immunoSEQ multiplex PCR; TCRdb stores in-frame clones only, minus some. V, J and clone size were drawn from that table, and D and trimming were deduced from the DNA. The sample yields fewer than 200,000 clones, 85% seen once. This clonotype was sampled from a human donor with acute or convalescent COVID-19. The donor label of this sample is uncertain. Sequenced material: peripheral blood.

The CDR3 loop is CASSYRDRFYEQYF. For the CDR3, the DNA is TGTGCCAGCAGTTACCGGGACAGGTTCTACGAGCAGTACTTC. J is TRBJ2-7 and V is TRBV6-6; 8 bases fit TRBD1. CDR1 is MNHNY, CDR2 SVGAGI, per germline (reference sequence). There are 14 residues in the CDR3. V was clipped by 2 bases and J by 3 bases; unmatched bases: 3.